This T cell receptor beta chain was captured by sequencing in a study of shared clonotypes between healthy human individuals. Study overall: The study drew on a couple of women and a few men aged 18 to 49 as donors.

With regard to this clone: Antigen unknown. Other DNA variants within this sample encode the same CDR3.

Germline assignment: CDR1 WSHSY and CDR2 SAAADI. This CDR3 has 14 residues. Trimming took off 3 bases at V and 2 bases at J, with 11 bases between the two ends. As defined, naive CD8 cells were CD45RO-negative and positively selected for CCR7, with terminally differentiated effector memory CD45RA+ cells excluded. Some clones are missing from TCRdb's copy, which holds only in-frame ones; the method was immunoSEQ multiplex PCR. The sample carries millions of clones, about 95% recorded once. Findings and limits, study-wide: Clonotype sharing among donors was thought likely to change with sequencing depth.

The source is a man between 18 and 29 years old in good health. The chain carries TRBV10-2 and TRBJ2-7; the D is unclear. The sample was naive CD8+ T cells sorted from blood. The CDR3 sequence is CASSEGRSTYEQYF. In DNA, the CDR3 is TGCGCCAGCAGTGAAGGCCGTTCTACCTACGAGCAGTACTTC.